One TCR beta chain is described in this entry. V trimming: 5 bases; J trimming: 7 bases; junction bases outside the gene matches: 6. CDR1 is WSHSY and CDR2 is SAAADI in the germline V gene. This CDR3 region has 13 residues. The primer mix had 60 Vbeta and 13 Jbeta primers. Assay: immunoSEQ multiplex PCR; the TCRdb copy retains only in-frame clones and omits some. The table lists 200,000 to 250,000 clones, with about 1% in the top ten. This entry belongs to a study of cytomegalovirus exposure and HLA in healthy donors. The receptor was derived from a girl aged 2 to 10 in good health and CMV-seropositive. This chain uses TRBV10-2 with TRBJ1-2; TRBD1 matches at 8 bases. Specimen: PBMCs. CDR3 DNA sequence: TGCGCCAGCAGTCAGGACAGGGCCAGTGGCTACACCTTC. Translation: CASSQDRASGYTF.